This paragraph covers one TCR beta chain sequence. The entry originates in a study of T cells in Graves' hyperthyroidism and ophthalmopathy. Across the study: Peripheral blood samples were taken at initial diagnosis, prior to any treatment.

Lactation, pregnancy, other autoimmune disease or uncontrolled infection led to exclusion of patients. Thyroid ultrasound and orbital computed tomography, with clinical symptoms and serum thyroxine and TRAb, informed diagnoses. RNA transcripts provided the source from which TCR beta CDR3 regions were amplified. The HTBI set primed first-round TCR CDR3 RT-PCR. Using its own MiXCR run on the multiplex PCR reads, TCRdb lists one record per CDR3 protein. This table has hundreds of thousands of distinct CDR3 sequences, roughly a third appearing once. V shed 4 bases and J 3 bases; nucleotides not matched to a gene: 10. The CDR3 has 16 residues. Per the germline V gene, CDR1 is SNHLY and CDR2 is FYNNEI.

The chain employs TRBV2 and TRBJ1-2; 8 nucleotides align to TRBD1. The sequence derives from a woman aged 40 to 50 with Graves' hyperthyroidism. The specimen was blood. The CDR3 here is CASSASADRVDYGYTF. The CDR3 region has the DNA TGTGCCAGCAGTGCTTCTGCGGACAGGGTAGACTATGGCTACACCTTC.